The entry that follows covers one T cell receptor (beta chain) sequence. No antigen is known for it. The data derive from a study of T cell responses to AZD1222 COVID-19 vaccine. Findings and caveats of the study: Clonal diversity may have been underestimated, and the donors were mostly white British, with more females than males. Spike as a whole was targeted by vaccine-associated CD4 TCRs, dominant at 160-218 and 743-854. Baseline antibody screening turned up just six seropositive AZD1222 recipients. Nearly half of unique spike-specific TCRs reportedly avoided B.1.351 and B.1.1.7 mutated regions.

TCRdb keeps only in-frame clones here, not all; method: immunoSEQ multiplex PCR. The repertoire holds about 88,000 clones, with approximately 91% as singletons. The CDR3 sequence is 14 residues long. Between the trimmed V and J ends, which lost 5 bases and 4 bases, there was a span of 17 bases. The germline V gene encodes CDR1 GTSNPN and CDR2 SVGIG (reference sequence). This material consisted of peripheral blood, taken on day 0 of AZD1222 vaccination. This receptor was obtained from an adult in good health. The rearrangement uses TRBV30 and TRBJ1-1, with D unclear. CDR3 DNA sequence: TGTGCCTGGGCTAGGAACACCCGGGGCACTGAAGCTTTCTTT. It codes for CAWARNTRGTEAFF.